The clone carrying this T cell receptor (beta chain) was detected only a few times. Germline V gives CDR1 SEHNR, CDR2 FQNEAQ (reference sequence). There are 14 residues in the CDR3. V was pared by 5 bases and J by 7 bases, with 8 bases of the junction left unmatched. These data originate in a study of T-cell memory formation after mild COVID-19. Study information: For the most part, TCR clusters were specific to one donor.

With constant-segment primers, 5'RACE yielded cDNA libraries of TCR alpha and TCR beta that carried sample barcodes and UMIs. TCRdb analysed the 5' RACE reads with MiXCR anew, one entry per CDR3 protein. This table has 180,000 or so distinct CDR3 sequences, roughly 10% appearing once. The sample was PBMCs or a T cell subset sorted from them (not recorded which). The TCR comes from a man between 18 and 29 years old who had mild COVID-19 (a few samples of this study predate the infection). Cell type and time point are not known. The chain carries TRBV7-9 and TRBJ2-5; 9 positions agree with TRBD1. The DNA of the CDR3 is TGTGCCAGCAGCCGGTGGGACAGGGCGGTGACCCAGTACTTC. This codes for CASSRWDRAVTQYF. The variable domain in full, completed from reference TRBV7-9 and TRBJ2-5, reads DTGVSQNPRHKITKRGQNVTFRCDPISEHNRLYWYRQTLGQGPEFLTYFQNEAQLEKSRLLSDRFSAERPKGSFSTLEIQRTEQGDSAMYLCASSRWDRAVTQYFGPGTRLLVL.